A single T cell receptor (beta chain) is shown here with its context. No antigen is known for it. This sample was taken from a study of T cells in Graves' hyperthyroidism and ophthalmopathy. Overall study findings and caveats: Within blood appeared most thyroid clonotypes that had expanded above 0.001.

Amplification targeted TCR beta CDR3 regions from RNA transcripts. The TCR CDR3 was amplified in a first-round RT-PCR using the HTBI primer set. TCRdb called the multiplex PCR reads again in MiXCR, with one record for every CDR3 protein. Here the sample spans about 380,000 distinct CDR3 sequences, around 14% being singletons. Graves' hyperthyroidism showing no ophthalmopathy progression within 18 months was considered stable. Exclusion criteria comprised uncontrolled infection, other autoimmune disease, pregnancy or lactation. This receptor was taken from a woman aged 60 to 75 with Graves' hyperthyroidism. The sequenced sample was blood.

The CDR3 here is CASSLAAGPSGGTQYF. CDR3 sequence (DNA): TGTGCCAGCAGCTTGGCAGCGGGGCCGAGCGGGGGGACCCAGTACTTC. This sequence joins TRBV7-2 and TRBJ2-5; 8 bases are a match to TRBD2. The CDR3 covers 16 residues. Per the germline V gene, CDR1 is SGHTA and CDR2 is FQGNSA. The V and J ends lost 3 bases and 7 bases, in that order; junction bases with no gene match: 13.